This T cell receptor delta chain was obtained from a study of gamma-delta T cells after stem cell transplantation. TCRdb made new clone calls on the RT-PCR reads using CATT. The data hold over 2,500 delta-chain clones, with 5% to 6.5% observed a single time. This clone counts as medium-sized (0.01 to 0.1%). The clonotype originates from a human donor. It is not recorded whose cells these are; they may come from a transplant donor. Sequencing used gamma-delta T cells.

In nucleotides, the CDR3 is TGTGCTCTTGGGGACTACAATTGGGGGATAAGGACCGATAAACTCATCTTT. The encoded protein is CALGDYNWGIRTDKLIF. This sequence joins TRDV1 and TRDJ1, with TRDD3 identical over 9 bases. The CDR3 length is 17 residues. Losses at the gene ends were 3 bases for V and 2 bases for J; bases not matched to a gene: 10. Germline loops: CDR1 TSWWSYY, CDR2 QGS.